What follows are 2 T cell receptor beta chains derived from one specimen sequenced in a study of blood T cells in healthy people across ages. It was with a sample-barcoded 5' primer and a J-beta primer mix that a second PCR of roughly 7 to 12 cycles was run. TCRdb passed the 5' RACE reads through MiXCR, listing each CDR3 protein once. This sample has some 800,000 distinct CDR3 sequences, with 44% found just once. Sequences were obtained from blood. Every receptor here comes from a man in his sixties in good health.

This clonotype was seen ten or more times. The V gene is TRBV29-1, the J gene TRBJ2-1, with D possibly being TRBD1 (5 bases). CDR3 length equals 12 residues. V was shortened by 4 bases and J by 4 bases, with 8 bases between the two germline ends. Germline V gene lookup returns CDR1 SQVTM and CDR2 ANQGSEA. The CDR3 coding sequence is TGCAGCGTTGTTTACAGGTACAATGAGCAGTTCTTC. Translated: CSVVYRYNEQFF.

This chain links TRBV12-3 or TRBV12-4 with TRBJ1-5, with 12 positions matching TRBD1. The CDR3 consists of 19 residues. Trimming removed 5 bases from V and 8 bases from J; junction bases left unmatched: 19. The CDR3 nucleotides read TGTGCCAGCAGTGTAACAAAACGTCCCGGGACAGGGGGCGGTGAGCCCCAGCATTTT. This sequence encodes CASSVTKRPGTGGGEPQHF.